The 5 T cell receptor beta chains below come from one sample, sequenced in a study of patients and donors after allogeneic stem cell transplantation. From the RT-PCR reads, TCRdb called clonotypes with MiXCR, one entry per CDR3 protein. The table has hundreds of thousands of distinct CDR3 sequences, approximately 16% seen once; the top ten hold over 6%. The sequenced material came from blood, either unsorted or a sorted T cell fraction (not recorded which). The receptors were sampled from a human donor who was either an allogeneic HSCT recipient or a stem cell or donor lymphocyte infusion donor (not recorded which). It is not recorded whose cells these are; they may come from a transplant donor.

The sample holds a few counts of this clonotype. CDR3 sequence reads: CASSLGGLRSYNSPLHF. Here the CDR3 DNA reads TGTGCCAGCAGCTTAGGGGGGCTACGGTCCTATAATTCACCCCTCCACTTT. This sequence joins TRBV7-6 and TRBJ1-6; tentative D call: TRBD1 (6 bases). CDR3 length: 17 residues. Germline V gene lookup returns CDR1 SGHVS and CDR2 FNYEAQ. The germline V and J ends were trimmed by 1 base and 1 base, with 11 bases remaining between them.

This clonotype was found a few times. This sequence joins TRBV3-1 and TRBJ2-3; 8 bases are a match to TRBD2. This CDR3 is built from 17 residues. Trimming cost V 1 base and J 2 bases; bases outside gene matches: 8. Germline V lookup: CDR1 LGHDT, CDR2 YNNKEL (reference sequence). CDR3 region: CASSQGNSGGITDTQYF. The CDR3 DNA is TGTGCCAGCAGCCAAGGTAACAGCGGGGGAATCACAGATACGCAGTATTTT.

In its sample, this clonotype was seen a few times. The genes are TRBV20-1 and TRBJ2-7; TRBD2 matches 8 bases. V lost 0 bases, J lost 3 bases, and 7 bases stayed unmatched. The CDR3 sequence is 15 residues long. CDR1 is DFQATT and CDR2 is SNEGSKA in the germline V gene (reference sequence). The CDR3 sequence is CSARDRASGLYEQYF. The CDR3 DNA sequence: TGCAGTGCTAGAGATCGGGCTAGCGGGCTCTACGAGCAGTACTTC.

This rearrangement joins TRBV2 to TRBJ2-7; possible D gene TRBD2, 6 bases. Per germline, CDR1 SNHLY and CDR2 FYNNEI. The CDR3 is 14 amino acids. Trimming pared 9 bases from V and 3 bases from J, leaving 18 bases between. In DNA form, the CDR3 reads TGTGCCAGGGAGGGGCTAAATAACGTCTACGAGCAGTACTTC. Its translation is CAREGLNNVYEQYF.

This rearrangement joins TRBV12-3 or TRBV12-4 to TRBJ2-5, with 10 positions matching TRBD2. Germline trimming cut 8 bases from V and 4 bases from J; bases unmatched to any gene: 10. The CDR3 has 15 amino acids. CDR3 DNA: TGTGCCAGCTCTCCAGCGGGAGGGCCAGCAGAGACCCAGTACTTC. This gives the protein CASSPAGGPAETQYF.